This TCR beta chain was identified during a study of response to subunit inactivated influenza vaccine. CDR3 size: 13 residues. Germline CDR1 is SNHLY and CDR2 is FYNNEI. The V and J ends lost 8 bases and 2 bases respectively, with 13 bases between them. MiXCR, run by TCRdb on the RT-PCR reads, gives a single entry per CDR3 protein. The sample yields 150,000 to 200,000 distinct CDR3 sequences, less than 15% seen once. These sequences were also reported in another study, on T cells expressing NK-cell markers. That paper notes: Researchers built TCR beta cDNA using 5'RACE template switching with UMIs. CD3+CD56+NKG2C+, CD3+CD56+NKG2C- and CD3+CD56-NKG2C+ T cells, once sorted, supplied the TCR beta repertoires. Out of eight donors sequenced, seven tested HCMV-seropositive and the remaining one seronegative. Among four donors, these clonotypes also ranked first in the CD3+CD56-NKG2C+ fraction. Evidence did not settle whether expanded NKG2C+ T cell clones targeted HCMV.

The source material was CD8+ T cells sorted from PBMCs, sampled 11 to 12 days after vaccination. The sequence was obtained from a man between 50 and 59 years old who received an inactivated influenza vaccine. The chain uses TRBV2 and TRBJ2-7, with D maybe TRBD1 (5 bases). Written as DNA, the CDR3 is TGTGCCAGCCAGACAGAACAGCCCTACGAGCAGTACTTC. It encodes CASQTEQPYEQYF.